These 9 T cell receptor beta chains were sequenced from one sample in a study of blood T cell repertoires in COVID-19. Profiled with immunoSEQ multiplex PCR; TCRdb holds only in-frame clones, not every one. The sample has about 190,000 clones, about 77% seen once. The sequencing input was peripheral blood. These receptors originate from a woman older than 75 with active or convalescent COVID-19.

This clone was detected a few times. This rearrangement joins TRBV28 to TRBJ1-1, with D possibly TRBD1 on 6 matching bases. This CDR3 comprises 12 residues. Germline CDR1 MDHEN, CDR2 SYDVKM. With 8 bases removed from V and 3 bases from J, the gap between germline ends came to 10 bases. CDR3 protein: CASQGKHTEAFF. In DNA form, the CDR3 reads TGTGCCAGCCAGGGGAAACACACTGAAGCTTTCTTT.

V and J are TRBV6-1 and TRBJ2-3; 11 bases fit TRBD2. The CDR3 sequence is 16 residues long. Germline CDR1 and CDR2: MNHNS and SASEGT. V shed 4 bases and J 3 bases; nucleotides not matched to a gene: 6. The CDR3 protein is CASSAMASGGTDTQYF. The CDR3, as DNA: TGTGCCAGCAGTGCCATGGCTAGCGGGGGGACAGATACGCAGTATTTT.

The CDR3 DNA follows: TGTGCCAGCAGCTTAGAGGAGTTGGGTACCCGGGATACGCAGTATTTT. It yields the protein CASSLEELGTRDTQYF. This sequence joins TRBV7-9 and TRBJ2-3, with D unresolved. This CDR3 is 16 amino acids long. Germline CDR1 is SEHNR and CDR2 is FQNEAQ (reference sequence). Trimming pared 1 base from V and 6 bases from J, leaving 17 bases between.

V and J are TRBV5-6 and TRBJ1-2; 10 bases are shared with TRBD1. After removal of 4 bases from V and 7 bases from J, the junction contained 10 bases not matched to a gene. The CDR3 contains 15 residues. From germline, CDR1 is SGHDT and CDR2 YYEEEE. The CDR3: CASSALTGGEGGYTF. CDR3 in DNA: TGTGCCAGCAGCGCCTTGACAGGGGGCGAGGGTGGCTACACCTTC.

CDR3 DNA sequence: TGTGCCAGCAGCTCAGATCCAGGATACAACTATGGCTACACCTTC. Translating gives CASSSDPGYNYGYTF. V and J are TRBV5-6 and TRBJ1-2; D gene uncertain. CDR1 is SGHDT and CDR2 is YYEEEE in the germline V gene. V was clipped by 3 bases and J by 2 bases, with 14 bases between them. The CDR3 contains 15 residues.

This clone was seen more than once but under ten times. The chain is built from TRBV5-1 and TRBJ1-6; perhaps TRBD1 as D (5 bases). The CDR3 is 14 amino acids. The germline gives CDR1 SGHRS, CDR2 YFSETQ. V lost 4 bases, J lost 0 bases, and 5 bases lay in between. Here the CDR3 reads CASSDSSYNSPLHF. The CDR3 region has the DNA TGCGCCAGCAGCGACAGCTCCTATAATTCACCCCTCCACTTT.

CDR3 loop: CASSLLGESNQPQHF. The CDR3 nucleotides read TGTGCCAGCAGCTTGTTGGGAGAGAGCAATCAGCCCCAGCATTTT. This chain links TRBV5-6 with TRBJ1-5; D is ambiguous. The germline V and J ends were trimmed by 1 base and 1 base, with 9 bases remaining between them. This CDR3 contains 15 residues. The germline V gene has CDR1 SGHDT and CDR2 YYEEEE. The variable domain in full, with the rest retrieved from reference TRBV5-6 and TRBJ1-5, is DAGVTQSPTHLIKTRGQQVTLRCSPKSGHDTVSWYQQALGQGPQFIFQYYEEEERQRGNFPDRFSGHQFPNYSSELNVNALLLGDSALYLCASSLLGESNQPQHFGDGTRLSIL.

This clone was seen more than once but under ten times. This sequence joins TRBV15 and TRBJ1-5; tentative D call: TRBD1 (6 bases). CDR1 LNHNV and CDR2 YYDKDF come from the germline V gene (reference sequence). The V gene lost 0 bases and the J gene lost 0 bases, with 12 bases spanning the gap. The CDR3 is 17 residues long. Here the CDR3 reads CATSRENRGASNQPQHF. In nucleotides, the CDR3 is TGTGCCACCAGCAGAGAGAATCGGGGGGCTAGCAATCAGCCCCAGCATTTT.

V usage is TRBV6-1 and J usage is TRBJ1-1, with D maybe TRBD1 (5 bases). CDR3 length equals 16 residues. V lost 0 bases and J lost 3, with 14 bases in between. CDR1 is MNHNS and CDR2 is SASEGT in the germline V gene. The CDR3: CASSEAVGGSDTEAFF. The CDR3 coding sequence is TGTGCCAGCAGTGAAGCCGTCGGGGGAAGTGACACTGAAGCTTTCTTT.